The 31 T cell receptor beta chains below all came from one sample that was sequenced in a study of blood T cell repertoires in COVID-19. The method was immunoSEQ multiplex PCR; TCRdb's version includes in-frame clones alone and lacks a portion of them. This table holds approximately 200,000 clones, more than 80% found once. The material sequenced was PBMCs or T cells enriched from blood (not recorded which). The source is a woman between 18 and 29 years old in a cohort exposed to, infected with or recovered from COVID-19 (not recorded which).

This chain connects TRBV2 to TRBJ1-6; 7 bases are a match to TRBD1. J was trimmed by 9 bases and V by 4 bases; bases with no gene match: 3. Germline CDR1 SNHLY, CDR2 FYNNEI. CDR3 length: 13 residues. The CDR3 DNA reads TGTGCCAGCAGTGTACAGGGGACTTCACCCCTCCACTTT. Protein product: CASSVQGTSPLHF.

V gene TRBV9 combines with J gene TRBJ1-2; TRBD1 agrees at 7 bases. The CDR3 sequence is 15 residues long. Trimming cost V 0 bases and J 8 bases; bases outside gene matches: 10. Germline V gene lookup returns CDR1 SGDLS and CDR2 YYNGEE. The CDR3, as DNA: TGTGCCAGCAGCGTAGCCCCCCGACAGGGATCCGGCTACACCTTC. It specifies CASSVAPRQGSGYTF. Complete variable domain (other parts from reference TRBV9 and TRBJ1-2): DSGVTQTPKHLITATGQRVTLRCSPRSGDLSVYWYQQSLDQGLQFLIQYYNGEERAKGNILERFSAQQFPDLHSELNLSSLELGDSALYFCASSVAPRQGSGYTFGSGTRLTVV.

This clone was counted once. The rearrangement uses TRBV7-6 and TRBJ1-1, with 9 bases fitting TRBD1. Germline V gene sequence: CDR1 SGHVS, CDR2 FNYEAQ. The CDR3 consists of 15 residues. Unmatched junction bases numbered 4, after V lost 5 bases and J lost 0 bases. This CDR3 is CASSAGQGLNTEAFF. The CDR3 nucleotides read TGTGCCAGCAGCGCCGGACAGGGGCTGAACACTGAAGCTTTCTTT.

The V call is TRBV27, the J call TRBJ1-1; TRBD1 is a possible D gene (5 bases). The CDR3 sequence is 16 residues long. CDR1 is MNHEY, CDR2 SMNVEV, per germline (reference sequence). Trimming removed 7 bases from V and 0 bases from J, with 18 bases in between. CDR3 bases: TGTGCCAGCAACGCCCTTGTCGCAGGGTTGAACACTGAAGCTTTCTTT. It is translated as CASNALVAGLNTEAFF.

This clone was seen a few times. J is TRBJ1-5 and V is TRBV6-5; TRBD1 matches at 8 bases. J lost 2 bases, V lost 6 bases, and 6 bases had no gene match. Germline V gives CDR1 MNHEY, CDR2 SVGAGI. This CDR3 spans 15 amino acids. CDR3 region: CASSRQTGGNQPQHF. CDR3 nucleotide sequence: TGTGCCAGCAGCCGACAGACAGGGGGCAATCAGCCCCAGCATTTT.

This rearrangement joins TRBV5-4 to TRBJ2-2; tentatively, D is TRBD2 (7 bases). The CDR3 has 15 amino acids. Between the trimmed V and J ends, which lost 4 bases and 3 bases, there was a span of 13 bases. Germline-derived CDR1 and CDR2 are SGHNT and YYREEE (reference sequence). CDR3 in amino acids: CASSLLGGHTGELFF. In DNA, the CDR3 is TGTGCCAGCAGCCTATTGGGGGGGCACACCGGGGAGCTGTTTTTT.

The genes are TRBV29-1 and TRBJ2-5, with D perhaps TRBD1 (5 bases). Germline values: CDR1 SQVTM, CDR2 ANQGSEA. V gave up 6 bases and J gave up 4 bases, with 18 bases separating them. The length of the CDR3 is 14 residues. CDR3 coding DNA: TGCAGCGTGGGTTATGGGGCCCGCGGAGAGACCCAGTACTTC. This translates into CSVGYGARGETQYF.

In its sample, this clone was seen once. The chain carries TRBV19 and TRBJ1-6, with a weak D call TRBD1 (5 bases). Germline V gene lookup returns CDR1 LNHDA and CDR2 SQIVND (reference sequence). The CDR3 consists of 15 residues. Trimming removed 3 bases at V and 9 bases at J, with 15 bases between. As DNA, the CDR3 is TGTGCCAGTAGTATGGACCAGGGTCGAGTTTCACCCCTCCACTTT. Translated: CASSMDQGRVSPLHF.

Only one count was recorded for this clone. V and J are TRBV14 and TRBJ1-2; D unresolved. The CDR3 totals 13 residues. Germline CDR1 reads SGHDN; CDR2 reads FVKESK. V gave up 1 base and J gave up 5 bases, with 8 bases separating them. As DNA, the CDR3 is TGTGCCAGCAGCCAAGGCCTGAGGTATGGCTACACCTTC. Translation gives CASSQGLRYGYTF.

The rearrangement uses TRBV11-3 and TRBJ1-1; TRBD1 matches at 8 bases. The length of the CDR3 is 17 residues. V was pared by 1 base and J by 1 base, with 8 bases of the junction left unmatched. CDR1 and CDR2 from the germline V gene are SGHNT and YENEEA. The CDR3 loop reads CASSLVLGQGANTEAFF. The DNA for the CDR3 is TGTGCCAGCAGCTTAGTGCTCGGGCAGGGGGCGAACACTGAAGCTTTCTTT. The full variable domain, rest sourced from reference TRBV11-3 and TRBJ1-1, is EAGVVQSPRYKIIEKKQPVAFWCNPISGHNTLYWYLQNLGQGPELLIRYENEEAVDDSQLPKDRFSAERLKGVDSTLKIQPAELGDSAVYLCASSLVLGQGANTEAFFGQGTRLTVV.

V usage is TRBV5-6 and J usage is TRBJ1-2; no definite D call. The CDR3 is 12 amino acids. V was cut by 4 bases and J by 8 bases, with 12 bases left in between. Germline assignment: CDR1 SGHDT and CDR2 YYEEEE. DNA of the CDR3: TGTGCCAGCAGCGCGGGAGCTGGGGGCTACACCTTC. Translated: CASSAGAGGYTF.

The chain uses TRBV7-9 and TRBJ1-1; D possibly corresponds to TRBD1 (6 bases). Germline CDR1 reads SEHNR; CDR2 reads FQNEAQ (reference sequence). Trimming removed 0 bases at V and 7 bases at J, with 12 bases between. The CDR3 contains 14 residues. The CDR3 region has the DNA TGTGCCAGCAGCTTAGCCCAGGGGCAAGGTGAAGCTTTCTTT. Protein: CASSLAQGQGEAFF.

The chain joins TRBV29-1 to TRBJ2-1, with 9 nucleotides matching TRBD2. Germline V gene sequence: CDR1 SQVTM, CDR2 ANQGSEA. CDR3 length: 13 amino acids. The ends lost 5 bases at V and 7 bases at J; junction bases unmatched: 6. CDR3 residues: CSVTLAGLNEQFF. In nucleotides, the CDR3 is TGCAGCGTTACACTAGCGGGTTTAAATGAGCAGTTCTTC.

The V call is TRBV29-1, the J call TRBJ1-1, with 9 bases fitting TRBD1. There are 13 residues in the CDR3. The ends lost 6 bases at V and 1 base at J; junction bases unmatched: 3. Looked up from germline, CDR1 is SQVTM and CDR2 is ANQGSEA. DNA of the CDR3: TGCAGCGTAGACAGGGGGAGGAACACTGAAGCTTTCTTT. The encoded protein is CSVDRGRNTEAFF.

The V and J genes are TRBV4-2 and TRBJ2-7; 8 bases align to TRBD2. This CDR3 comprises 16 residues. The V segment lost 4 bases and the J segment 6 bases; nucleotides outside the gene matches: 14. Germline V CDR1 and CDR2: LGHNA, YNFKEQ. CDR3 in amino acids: CASSPPGKREISEQYF. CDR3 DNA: TGTGCCAGCAGCCCCCCTGGTAAGCGGGAGATCAGCGAGCAGTACTTC.

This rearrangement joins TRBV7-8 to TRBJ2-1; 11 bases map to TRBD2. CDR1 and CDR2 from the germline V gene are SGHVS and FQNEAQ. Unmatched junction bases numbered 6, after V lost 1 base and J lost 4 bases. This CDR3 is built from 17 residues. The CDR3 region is CASSLEGSGGVYNEQFF. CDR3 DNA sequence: TGTGCCAGCAGCTTAGAAGGTAGCGGGGGGGTATACAATGAGCAGTTCTTC. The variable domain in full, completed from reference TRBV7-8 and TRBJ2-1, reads GAGVSQSPRYKVAKRGQDVALRCDPISGHVSLFWYQQALGQGPEFLTYFQNEAQLDKSGLPSDRFFAERPEGSVSTLKIQRTQQEDSAVYLCASSLEGSGGVYNEQFFGPGTRLTVL.

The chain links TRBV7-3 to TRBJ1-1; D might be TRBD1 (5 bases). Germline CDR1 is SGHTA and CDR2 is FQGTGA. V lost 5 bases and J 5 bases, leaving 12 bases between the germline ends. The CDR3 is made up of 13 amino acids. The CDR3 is CASSPSGGTEAFF. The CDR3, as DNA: TGTGCCAGCAGCCCTAGCGGGGGGACTGAAGCTTTCTTT.

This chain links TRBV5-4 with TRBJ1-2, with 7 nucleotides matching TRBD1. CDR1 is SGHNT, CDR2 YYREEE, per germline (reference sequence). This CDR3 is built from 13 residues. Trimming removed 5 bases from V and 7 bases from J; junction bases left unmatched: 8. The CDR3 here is CASSPNDRAGYTF. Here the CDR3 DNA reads TGTGCCAGCAGTCCTAACGACAGGGCTGGCTACACCTTC.

The CDR3 is CASTFATSGGSTQYF. In DNA, the CDR3 is TGTGCCAGCACGTTTGCGACTAGCGGGGGAAGTACGCAGTATTTT. The chain is built from TRBV27 and TRBJ2-3, with 12 bases matching TRBD2. Germline V lookup: CDR1 MNHEY, CDR2 SMNVEV (reference sequence). The CDR3 spans 15 residues. V dropped 7 bases and J dropped 8; count of bases not matched to a gene: 10.

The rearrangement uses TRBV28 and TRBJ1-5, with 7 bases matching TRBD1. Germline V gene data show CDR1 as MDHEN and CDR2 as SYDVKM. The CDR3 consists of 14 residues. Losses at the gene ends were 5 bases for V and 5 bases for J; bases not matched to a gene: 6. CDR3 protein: CASSRYDRDQPQHF. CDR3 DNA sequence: TGTGCCAGCAGTCGATATGACAGGGATCAGCCCCAGCATTTT.

Here the CDR3 reads CASSLGAGANYGYTF. The CDR3 region has the DNA TGCGCCAGCAGCTTGGGGGCCGGGGCTAACTATGGCTACACCTTC. This rearrangement joins TRBV5-1 to TRBJ1-2, with D unclear. The germline V gene has CDR1 SGHRS and CDR2 YFSETQ. The CDR3 is made up of 15 amino acids. Deletions cut 0 bases from V and 0 bases from J, with 9 bases between. The variable domain in full, completed from reference TRBV5-1 and TRBJ1-2, reads KAGVTQTPRYLIKTRGQQVTLSCSPISGHRSVSWYQQTPGQGLQFLFEYFSETQRNKGNFPGRFSGRQFSNSRSEMNVSTLELGDSALYLCASSLGAGANYGYTFGSGTRLTVV.

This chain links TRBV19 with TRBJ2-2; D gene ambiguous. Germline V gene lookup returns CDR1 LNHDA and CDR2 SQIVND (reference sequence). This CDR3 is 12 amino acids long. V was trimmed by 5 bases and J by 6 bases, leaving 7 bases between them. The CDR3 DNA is TGTGCCAGTAGTCTCCAGTCCGGGGAGCTGTTTTTT. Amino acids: CASSLQSGELFF.

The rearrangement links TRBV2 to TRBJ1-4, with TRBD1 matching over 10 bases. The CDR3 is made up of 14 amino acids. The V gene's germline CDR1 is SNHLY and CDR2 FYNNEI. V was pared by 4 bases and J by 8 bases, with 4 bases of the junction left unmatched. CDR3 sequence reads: CASSVTGGKEKLFF. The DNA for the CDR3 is TGTGCCAGCAGTGTGACAGGGGGCAAAGAAAAACTGTTTTTT.

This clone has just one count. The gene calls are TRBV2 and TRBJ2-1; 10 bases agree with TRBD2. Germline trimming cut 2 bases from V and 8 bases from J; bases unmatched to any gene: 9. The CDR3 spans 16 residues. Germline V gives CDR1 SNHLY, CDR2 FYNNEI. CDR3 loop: CASSETVGLAIDEQFF. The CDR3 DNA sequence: TGTGCCAGCAGTGAAACCGTGGGACTAGCGATAGATGAGCAGTTCTTC.

CDR3: CAISGRENPYEQYF. As DNA, the CDR3 is TGTGCCATCAGTGGCCGGGAGAATCCCTACGAGCAGTACTTC. The rearrangement uses TRBV10-3 and TRBJ2-7, with D possibly TRBD2 on 6 matching bases. Per the germline V gene, CDR1 is ENHRY and CDR2 is SYGVKD. The CDR3 runs to 14 residues. V shed 4 bases and J shed 2 bases, with 12 bases lying between them.

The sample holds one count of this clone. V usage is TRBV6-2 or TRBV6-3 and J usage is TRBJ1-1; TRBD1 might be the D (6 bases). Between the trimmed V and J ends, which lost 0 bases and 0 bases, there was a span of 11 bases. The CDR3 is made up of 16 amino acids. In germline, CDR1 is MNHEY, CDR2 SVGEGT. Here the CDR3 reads CASSYSRTDMNTEAFF. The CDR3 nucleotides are TGTGCCAGCAGTTACTCGAGGACAGATATGAACACTGAAGCTTTCTTT.

The CDR3 DNA follows: TGTGCCAGCAGCTTCGGCGGGGGGGTCACAGATACGCAGTATTTT. It is translated as CASSFGGGVTDTQYF. This chain connects TRBV7-9 to TRBJ2-3; 9 positions agree with TRBD2. This CDR3 spans 15 amino acids. V shed 3 bases and J 2 bases; nucleotides not matched to a gene: 3. CDR1 SEHNR and CDR2 FQNEAQ come from the germline V gene (reference sequence).

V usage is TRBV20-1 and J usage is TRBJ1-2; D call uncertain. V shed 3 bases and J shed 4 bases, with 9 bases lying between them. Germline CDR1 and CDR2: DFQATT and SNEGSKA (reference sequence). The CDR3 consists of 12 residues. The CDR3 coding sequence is TGCAGTGCTAGTCCCGGGTCCTATGGCTACACCTTC. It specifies CSASPGSYGYTF.

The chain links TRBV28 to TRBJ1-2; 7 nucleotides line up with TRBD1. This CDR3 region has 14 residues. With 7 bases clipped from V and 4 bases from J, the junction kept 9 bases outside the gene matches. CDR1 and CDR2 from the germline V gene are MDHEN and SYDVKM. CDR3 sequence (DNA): TGTGCCAGCACCTTGGGGGGACAGAGCTATGGCTACACCTTC. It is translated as CASTLGGQSYGYTF.

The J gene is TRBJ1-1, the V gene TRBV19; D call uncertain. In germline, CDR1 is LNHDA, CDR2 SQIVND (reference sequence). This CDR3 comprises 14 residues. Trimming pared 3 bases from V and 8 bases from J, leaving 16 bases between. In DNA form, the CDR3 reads TGTGCCAGTAGTATCTCACAACAGCCACGGGAAGCTTTCTTT. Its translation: CASSISQQPREAFF.

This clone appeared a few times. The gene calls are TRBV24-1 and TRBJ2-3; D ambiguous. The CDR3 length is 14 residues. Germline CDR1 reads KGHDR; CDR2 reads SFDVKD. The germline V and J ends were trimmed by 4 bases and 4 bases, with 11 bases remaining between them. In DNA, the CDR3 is TGTGCCACCAGTGACCAATCGGTTTCAGATACGCAGTATTTT. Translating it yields CATSDQSVSDTQYF.